Listed below are T cell receptor beta chains from one sample, sequenced in a study of shared clonotypes between healthy human individuals. Some clones are missing from TCRdb's copy, which holds only in-frame ones; the method was immunoSEQ multiplex PCR. Here the sample spans over 750,000 clones, 95% to 97% being singletons. The specimen was naive CD8+ T cells sorted from blood. These receptors were collected from a young man in good health. The CDR3 runs from the conserved cysteine through the conserved F or W.

>TRBJ2-7|TRBV28
CASSTTGTGTSSYEQYF
>TRBJ2-2|TRBV19
CASRSGQGGTGELFF
>TRBJ1-2|TRBV7-9
CASSPVGGGDGYTF
>TRBJ2-7|TRBV7-2
CASSFGLAFSYEQYF
>TRBJ2-7|TRBV29-1
CSVGGRGRSGTYEQYF
>TRBJ2-7|TRBV4-1
CASSQAMAGSYEQYF
>TRBJ2-3|TRBV29-1
CSVDGLAGGADTQYF
>TRBJ2-3|TRBV29-1
CSVLPDADWGTDTQYF
>TRBJ2-2|TRBV4-2
CASRQYGTFNTGELFF
>TRBJ2-5|TRBV11-3
CASSSREEETQYF
>TRBJ2-1|TRBV9
CASSVSGAPYNEQFF
>TRBJ2-1|TRBV2
CASRTTSGRLDEQFF
>TRBJ2-1|TRBV5-6
CASSLVGDSAYNEQFF
>TRBJ2-2|TRBV5-4
CASSPEAGSKTGELFF
>TRBJ2-3|TRBV9
CASSVAGLVADTQYF
>TRBJ2-7|TRBV5-4
CASSSSGSPLYEQYF